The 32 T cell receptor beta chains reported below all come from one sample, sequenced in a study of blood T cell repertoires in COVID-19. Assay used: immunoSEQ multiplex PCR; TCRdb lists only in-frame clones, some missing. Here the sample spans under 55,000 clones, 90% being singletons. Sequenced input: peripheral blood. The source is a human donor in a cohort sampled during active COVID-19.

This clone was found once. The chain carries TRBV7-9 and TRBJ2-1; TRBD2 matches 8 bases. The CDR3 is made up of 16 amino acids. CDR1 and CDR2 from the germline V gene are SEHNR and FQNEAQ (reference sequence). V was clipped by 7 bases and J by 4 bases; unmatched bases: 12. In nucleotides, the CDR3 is TGTGCCAGCACCCCCCGTAGCGGGGCGACTTACAATGAGCAGTTCTTC. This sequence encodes CASTPRSGATYNEQFF. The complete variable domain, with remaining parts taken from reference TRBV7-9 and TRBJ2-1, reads DTGVSQNPRHKITKRGQNVTFRCDPISEHNRLYWYRQTLGQGPEFLTYFQNEAQLEKSRLLSDRFSAERPKGSFSTLEIQRTEQGDSAMYLCASTPRSGATYNEQFFGPGTRLTVL.

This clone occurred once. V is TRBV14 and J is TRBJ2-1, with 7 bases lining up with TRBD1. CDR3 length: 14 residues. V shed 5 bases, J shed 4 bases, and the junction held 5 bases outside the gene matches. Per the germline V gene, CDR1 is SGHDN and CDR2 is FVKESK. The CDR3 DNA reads TGTGCCAGCAGCATGCTGGGACAGTACAATGAGCAGTTCTTC. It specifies CASSMLGQYNEQFF.

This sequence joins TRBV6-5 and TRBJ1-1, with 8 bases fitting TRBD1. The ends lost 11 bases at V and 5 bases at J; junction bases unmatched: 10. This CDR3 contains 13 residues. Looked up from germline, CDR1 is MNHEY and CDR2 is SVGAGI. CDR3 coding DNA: TGTGCCTGCCAGACAGGGGACGAAACTGAAGCTTTCTTT. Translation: CACQTGDETEAFF.

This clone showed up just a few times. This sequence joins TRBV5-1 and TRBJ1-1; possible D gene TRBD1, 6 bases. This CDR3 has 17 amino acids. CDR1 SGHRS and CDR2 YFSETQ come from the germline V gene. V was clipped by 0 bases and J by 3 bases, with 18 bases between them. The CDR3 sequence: CASSLEGGGGMDTEAFF. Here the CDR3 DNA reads TGCGCCAGCAGCTTGGAGGGCGGGGGCGGTATGGACACTGAAGCTTTCTTT.

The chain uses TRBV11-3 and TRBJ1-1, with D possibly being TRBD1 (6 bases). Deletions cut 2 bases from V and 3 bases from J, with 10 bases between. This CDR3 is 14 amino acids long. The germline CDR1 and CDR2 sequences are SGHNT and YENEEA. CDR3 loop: CASSLQGGDTEAFF. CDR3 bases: TGTGCCAGCAGCTTACAAGGGGGAGACACTGAAGCTTTCTTT.

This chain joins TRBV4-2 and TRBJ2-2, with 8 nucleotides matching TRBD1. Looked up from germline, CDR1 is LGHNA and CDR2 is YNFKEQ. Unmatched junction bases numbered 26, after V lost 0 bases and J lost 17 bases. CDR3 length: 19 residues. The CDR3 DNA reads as TGTGCCAGCAGCCAAGATTCGTCGCGGACAGGGCTAGGACACCGGGGAGCTTTTTTT. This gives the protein CASSQDSSRTGLGHRGAFF.

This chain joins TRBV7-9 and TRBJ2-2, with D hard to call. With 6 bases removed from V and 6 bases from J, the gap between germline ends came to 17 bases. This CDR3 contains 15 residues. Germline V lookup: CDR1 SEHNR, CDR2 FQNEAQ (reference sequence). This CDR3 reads CASSITPSSAGELFF. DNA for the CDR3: TGTGCCAGCAGTATAACCCCTTCCAGTGCCGGGGAGCTGTTTTTT.

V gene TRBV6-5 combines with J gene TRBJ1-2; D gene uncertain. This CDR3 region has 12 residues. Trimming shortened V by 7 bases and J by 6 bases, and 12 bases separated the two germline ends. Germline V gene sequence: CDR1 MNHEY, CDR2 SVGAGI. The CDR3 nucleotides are TGTGCCAGCACAGGAGGATGGGATGGCTACACCTTC. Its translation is CASTGGWDGYTF.

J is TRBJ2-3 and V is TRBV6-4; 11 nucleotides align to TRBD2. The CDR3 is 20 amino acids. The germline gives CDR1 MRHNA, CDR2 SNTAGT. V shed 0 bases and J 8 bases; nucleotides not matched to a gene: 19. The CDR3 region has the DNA TGTGCCAGCAGTGACTCCCCGCTAGCGGGAGGCCCCCCTGGGCAAGGTACGCAGTATTTT. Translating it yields CASSDSPLAGGPPGQGTQYF.

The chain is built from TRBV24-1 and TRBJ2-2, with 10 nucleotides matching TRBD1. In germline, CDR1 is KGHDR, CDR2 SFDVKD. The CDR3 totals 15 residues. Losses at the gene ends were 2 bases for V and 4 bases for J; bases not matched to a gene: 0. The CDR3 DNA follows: TGTGCCACCAGTGATTGGACAGGGGGCACCGGGGAGCTGTTTTTT. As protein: CATSDWTGGTGELFF.

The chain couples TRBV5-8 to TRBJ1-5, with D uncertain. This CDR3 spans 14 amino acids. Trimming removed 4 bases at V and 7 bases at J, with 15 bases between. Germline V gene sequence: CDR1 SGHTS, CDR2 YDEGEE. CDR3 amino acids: CASSPGSGLQPQHF. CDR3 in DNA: TGTGCCAGCAGCCCCGGATCGGGGTTGCAGCCCCAGCATTTT.

CDR3 sequence: CASSPAGTGVGEQYV. In DNA form, the CDR3 reads TGTGCCAGTAGCCCCGCTGGGACAGGAGTTGGCGAGCAGTACGTC. The J gene is TRBJ2-7, the V gene TRBV19, with 8 bases matching TRBD1. The length of the CDR3 is 15 residues. V lost 6 bases to trimming and J lost 6 bases; unmatched junction nucleotides: 13. From germline, CDR1 is LNHDA and CDR2 SQIVND (reference sequence).

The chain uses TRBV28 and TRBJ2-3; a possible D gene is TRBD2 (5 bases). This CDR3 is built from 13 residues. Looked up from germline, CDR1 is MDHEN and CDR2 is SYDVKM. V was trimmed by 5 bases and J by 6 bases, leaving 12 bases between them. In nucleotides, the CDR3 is TGTGCCAGCAGTCGACCTCAGCGGGATACGCAGTATTTT. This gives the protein CASSRPQRDTQYF.

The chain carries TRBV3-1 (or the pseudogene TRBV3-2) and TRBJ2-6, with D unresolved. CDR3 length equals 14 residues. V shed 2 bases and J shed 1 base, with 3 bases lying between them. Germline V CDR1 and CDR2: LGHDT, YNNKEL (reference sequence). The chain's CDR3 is CASSQSSGANVLTF. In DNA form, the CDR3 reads TGTGCCAGCAGCCAATCGTCTGGGGCCAACGTCCTGACTTTC.

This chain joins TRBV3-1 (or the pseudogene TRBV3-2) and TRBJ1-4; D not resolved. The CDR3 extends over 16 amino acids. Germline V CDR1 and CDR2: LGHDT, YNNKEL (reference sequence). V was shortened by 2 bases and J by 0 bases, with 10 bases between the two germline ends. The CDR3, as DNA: TGTGCCAGCAGCCAACACCCCTCGGCAACTAATGAAAAACTGTTTTTT. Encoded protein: CASSQHPSATNEKLFF.

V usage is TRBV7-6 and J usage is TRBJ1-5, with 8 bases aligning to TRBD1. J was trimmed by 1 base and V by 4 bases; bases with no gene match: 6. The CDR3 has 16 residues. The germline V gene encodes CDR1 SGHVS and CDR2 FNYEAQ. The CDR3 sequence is CASSSPGGKSNQPQHF. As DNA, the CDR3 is TGTGCCAGCAGCTCTCCAGGGGGCAAGAGCAATCAGCCCCAGCATTTT.

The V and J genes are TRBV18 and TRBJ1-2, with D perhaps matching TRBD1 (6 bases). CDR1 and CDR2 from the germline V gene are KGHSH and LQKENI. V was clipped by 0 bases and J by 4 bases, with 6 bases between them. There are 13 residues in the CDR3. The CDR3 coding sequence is TGTGCCAGCTCACCACCAGGGGGCTATGGCTACACCTTC. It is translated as CASSPPGGYGYTF.

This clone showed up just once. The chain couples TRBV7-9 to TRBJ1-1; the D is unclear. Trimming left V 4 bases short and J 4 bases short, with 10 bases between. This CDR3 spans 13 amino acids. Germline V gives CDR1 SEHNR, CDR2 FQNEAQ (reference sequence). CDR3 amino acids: CASSSWEGTEAFF. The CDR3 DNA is TGTGCCAGCAGCTCGTGGGAGGGCACTGAAGCTTTCTTT.

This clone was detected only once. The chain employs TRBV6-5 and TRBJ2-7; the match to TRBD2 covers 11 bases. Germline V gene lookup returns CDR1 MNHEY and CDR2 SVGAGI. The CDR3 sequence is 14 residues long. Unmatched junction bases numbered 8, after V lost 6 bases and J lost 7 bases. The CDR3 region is CASSKGLAGGEQYF. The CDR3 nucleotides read TGTGCCAGCAGCAAGGGGTTAGCGGGAGGGGAGCAGTACTTC.

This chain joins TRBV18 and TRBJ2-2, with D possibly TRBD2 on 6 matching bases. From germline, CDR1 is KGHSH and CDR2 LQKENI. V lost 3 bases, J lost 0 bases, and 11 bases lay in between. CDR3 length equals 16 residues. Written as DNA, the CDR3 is TGTGCCAGCTCACCCCCCTCGGGAGCGAACACCGGGGAGCTGTTTTTT. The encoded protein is CASSPPSGANTGELFF.

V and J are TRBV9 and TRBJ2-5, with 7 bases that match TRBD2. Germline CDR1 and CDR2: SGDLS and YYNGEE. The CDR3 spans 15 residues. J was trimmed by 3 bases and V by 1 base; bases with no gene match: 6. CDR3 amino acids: CASSVKAGLEETQYF. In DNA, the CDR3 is TGTGCCAGCAGCGTAAAAGCGGGATTGGAAGAGACCCAGTACTTC. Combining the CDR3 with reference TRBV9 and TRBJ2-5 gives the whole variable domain DSGVTQTPKHLITATGQRVTLRCSPRSGDLSVYWYQQSLDQGLQFLIQYYNGEERAKGNILERFSAQQFPDLHSELNLSSLELGDSALYFCASSVKAGLEETQYFGPGTRLLVL.

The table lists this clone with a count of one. In nucleotides, the CDR3 is TGTGCCAGTAGTACCGGGACTCGGGAATTCATGAACACTGAAGCTTTCTTT. Translated, it gives CASSTGTREFMNTEAFF. The genes are TRBV19 and TRBJ1-1, with D possibly TRBD1 on 5 matching bases. Trimming stripped 4 bases from V and 0 bases from J, with 18 bases between. CDR1 LNHDA and CDR2 SQIVND come from the germline V gene (reference sequence). The length of the CDR3 is 17 residues.

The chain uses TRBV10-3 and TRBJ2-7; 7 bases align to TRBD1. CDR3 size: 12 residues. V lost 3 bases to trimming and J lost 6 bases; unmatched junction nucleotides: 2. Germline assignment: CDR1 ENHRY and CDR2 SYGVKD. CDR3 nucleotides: TGTGCCATCAGTGACGAGGGGGCCGAGCAGTACGTC. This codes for CAISDEGAEQYV.

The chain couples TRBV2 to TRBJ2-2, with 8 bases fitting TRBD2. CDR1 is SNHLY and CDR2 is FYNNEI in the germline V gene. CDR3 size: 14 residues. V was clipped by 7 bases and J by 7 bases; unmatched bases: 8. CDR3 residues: CASITREEGGELFF. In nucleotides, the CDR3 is TGTGCCAGCATAACGCGGGAGGAGGGCGGGGAGCTGTTTTTT.

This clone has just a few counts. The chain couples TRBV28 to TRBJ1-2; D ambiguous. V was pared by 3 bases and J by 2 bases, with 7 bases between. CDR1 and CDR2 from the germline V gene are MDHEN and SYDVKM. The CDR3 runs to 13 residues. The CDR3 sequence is CASSFGRNYGYTF. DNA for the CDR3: TGTGCCAGCAGTTTCGGGAGAAACTATGGCTACACCTTC.

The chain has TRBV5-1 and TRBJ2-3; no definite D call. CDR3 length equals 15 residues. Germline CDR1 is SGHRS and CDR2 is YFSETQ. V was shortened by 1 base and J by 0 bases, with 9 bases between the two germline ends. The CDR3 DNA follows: TGCGCCAGCAGCTTGAGCTTAACTAGCACAGATACGCAGTATTTT. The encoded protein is CASSLSLTSTDTQYF.

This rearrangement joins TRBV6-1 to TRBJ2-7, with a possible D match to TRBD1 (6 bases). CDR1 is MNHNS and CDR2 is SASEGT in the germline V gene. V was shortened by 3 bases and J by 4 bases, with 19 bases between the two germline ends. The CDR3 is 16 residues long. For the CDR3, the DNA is TGTGCCAGCAGTGACGCAGGGGCAAGGGTTGTATACGAGCAGTACGTC. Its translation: CASSDAGARVVYEQYV.

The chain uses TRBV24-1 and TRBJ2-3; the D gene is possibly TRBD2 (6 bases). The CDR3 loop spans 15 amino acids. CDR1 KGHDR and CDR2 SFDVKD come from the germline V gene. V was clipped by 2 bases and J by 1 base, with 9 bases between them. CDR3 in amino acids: CATSDSRLGTDTQYF. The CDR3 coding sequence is TGTGCCACCAGTGATTCTCGACTAGGCACAGATACGCAGTATTTT.

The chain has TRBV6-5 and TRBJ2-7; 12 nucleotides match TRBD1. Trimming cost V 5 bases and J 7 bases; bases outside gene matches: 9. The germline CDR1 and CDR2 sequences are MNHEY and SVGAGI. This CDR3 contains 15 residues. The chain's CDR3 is CASSPPGQGALEQYV. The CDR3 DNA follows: TGTGCCAGCAGTCCCCCGGGACAGGGGGCGCTTGAGCAGTACGTC.

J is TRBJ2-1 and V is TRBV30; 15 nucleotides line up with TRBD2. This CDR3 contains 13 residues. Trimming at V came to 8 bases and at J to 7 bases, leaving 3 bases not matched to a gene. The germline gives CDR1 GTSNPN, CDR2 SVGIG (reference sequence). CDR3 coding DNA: TGTGCCGCCGGGACTAGCGGGAGGAATGAGCAGTTCTTC. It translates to CAAGTSGRNEQFF.

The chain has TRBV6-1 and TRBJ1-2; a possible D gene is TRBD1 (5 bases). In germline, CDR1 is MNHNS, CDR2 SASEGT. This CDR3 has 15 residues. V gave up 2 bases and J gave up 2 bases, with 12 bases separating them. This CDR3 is CASSESWAGNYGYTF. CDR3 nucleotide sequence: TGTGCCAGCAGTGAATCGTGGGCAGGGAACTATGGCTACACCTTC.

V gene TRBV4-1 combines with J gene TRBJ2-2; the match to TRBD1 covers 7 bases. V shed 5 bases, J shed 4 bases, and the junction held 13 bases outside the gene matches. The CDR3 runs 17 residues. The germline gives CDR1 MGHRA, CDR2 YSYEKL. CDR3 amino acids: CASSSKGAQPTTGELFF. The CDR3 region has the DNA TGCGCCAGCAGCTCCAAGGGGGCGCAACCTACCACCGGGGAGCTGTTTTTT.